This TCR beta chain was recovered during a study of T cells after yellow fever vaccination. About the research overall: Fractions low in cell number were prepared with SMART-Seq v4 Ultra Low Input.

This clonotype was detected ten times or more. TCRdb reanalysed the 5' RACE reads using MiXCR and keeps one entry per CDR3 protein. The data show roughly 100,000 distinct CDR3 sequences, roughly 9% seen once. CDR1 is SGHRS and CDR2 is YFSETQ in the germline V gene. CDR3 length: 13 residues. V shed 0 bases and J shed 9 bases, with 10 bases lying between them. This sequence joins TRBV5-1 and TRBJ2-1; tentative D call: TRBD2 (6 bases). The source material was CD8+ T cells not binding an NS4B(214-222) dextramer, sorted from PBMCs, sampled roughly 14 days after the first yellow fever vaccination. The TCR comes from a man aged 18 to 29 who received the YFV17D yellow fever vaccine. This CDR3 is CASSLVRGSEQFF. In DNA form, the CDR3 reads TGCGCCAGCAGCTTGGTCCGGGGGAGTGAGCAGTTCTTC.